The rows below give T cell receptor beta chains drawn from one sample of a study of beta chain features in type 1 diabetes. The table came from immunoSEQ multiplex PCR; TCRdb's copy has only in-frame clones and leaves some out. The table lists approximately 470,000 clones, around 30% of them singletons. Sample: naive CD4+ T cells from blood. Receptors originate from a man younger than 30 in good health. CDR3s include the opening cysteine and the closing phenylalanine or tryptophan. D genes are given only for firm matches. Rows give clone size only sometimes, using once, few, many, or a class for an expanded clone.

CDR3 DNA: TGTGCCAGCAGCCCCGGAGTCACCTACGAGCAGTACTTC; CDR3 protein: CASSPGVTYEQYF; clone size: NA; D gene: NA; J gene: TRBJ2-7; V gene: TRBV5-4
CDR3 DNA: TGTGCCAGCAGCTTCCGTGGGACTAGCGGGAGGGGTATCTCCTACGAGCAGTACTTC; CDR3 protein: CASSFRGTSGRGISYEQYF; clone size: NA; D gene: TRBD2; J gene: TRBJ2-7; V gene: TRBV7-2
CDR3 DNA: TGTGCCAGCTCCCAGGGTAACTATGGCTACACCTTC; CDR3 protein: CASSQGNYGYTF; clone size: NA; D gene: NA; J gene: TRBJ1-2; V gene: TRBV18
CDR3 DNA: TGTGCCAGCTCCTCGTGGTCCCTTAGCGTTGCCAAAAACATTCAGTACTTC; CDR3 protein: CASSSWSLSVAKNIQYF; clone size: few; D gene: NA; J gene: TRBJ2-4; V gene: TRBV11-2
CDR3 DNA: TGCAGCGTTGAAGTCCGCTACGGCTACACCTTC; CDR3 protein: CSVEVRYGYTF; clone size: few; D gene: NA; J gene: TRBJ1-2; V gene: TRBV29-1
CDR3 DNA: TGTGCCAGCAGTTTATCAGAATATGGCTACACCTTC; CDR3 protein: CASSLSEYGYTF; clone size: NA; D gene: NA; J gene: TRBJ1-2; V gene: TRBV28
CDR3 DNA: TGTGCCAGCAGTTTATGGATGAACACTGAAGCTTTCTTT; CDR3 protein: CASSLWMNTEAFF; clone size: NA; D gene: NA; J gene: TRBJ1-1; V gene: TRBV28
CDR3 DNA: TGTGCCTGGAGAGAAACCGGGACAGGGGGCTCCGAGCAGTACTTC; CDR3 protein: CAWRETGTGGSEQYF; clone size: NA; D gene: TRBD1; J gene: TRBJ2-7; V gene: TRBV30
CDR3 DNA: TGTGCCATCCCCGGGACAGGGGGAGATTACGAGCAGTACTTC; CDR3 protein: CAIPGTGGDYEQYF; clone size: NA; D gene: TRBD1; J gene: TRBJ2-7; V gene: TRBV10-3
CDR3 DNA: TGTGCCTGGAGTGGGACTAGCGGGATCTACAATGAGCAGTTCTTC; CDR3 protein: CAWSGTSGIYNEQFF; clone size: few; D gene: TRBD2; J gene: TRBJ2-1; V gene: TRBV30
CDR3 DNA: TGCGCCAGCAGCTTGGAACATGCCTACGAGCAGTACTTC; CDR3 protein: CASSLEHAYEQYF; clone size: few; D gene: NA; J gene: TRBJ2-7; V gene: TRBV5-1
CDR3 DNA: TGTGCCATCGGGAGCGGGGGGTTGTACAATGAGCAGTTCTTC; CDR3 protein: CAIGSGGLYNEQFF; clone size: few; D gene: TRBD2; J gene: TRBJ2-1; V gene: TRBV10-3
CDR3 DNA: TGTGCCAGCAGCCCCGGGACATCTTCCTACGAGCAGTACTTC; CDR3 protein: CASSPGTSSYEQYF; clone size: NA; D gene: NA; J gene: TRBJ2-7; V gene: TRBV9
CDR3 DNA: TGCAGCGGGGGGAATGCTAACTATGGCTACACCTTC; CDR3 protein: CSGGNANYGYTF; clone size: NA; D gene: NA; J gene: TRBJ1-2; V gene: TRBV29-1
CDR3 DNA: TGTGCCAGCAGCCCCGGGACTAGCGGCTACGAGCAGTACTTC; CDR3 protein: CASSPGTSGYEQYF; clone size: few; D gene: TRBD2; J gene: TRBJ2-7; V gene: TRBV7-9
CDR3 DNA: TGTGCCACCAGCAGAGAAGTGGGGGGCTATGAGCAGTTCTTC; CDR3 protein: CATSREVGGYEQFF; clone size: few; D gene: NA; J gene: TRBJ2-1; V gene: TRBV15
CDR3 DNA: TGTGCCAGCAGCTCGACTCTAGCGGCTGAGCAGTTCTTC; CDR3 protein: CASSSTLAAEQFF; clone size: few; D gene: TRBD2; J gene: TRBJ2-1; V gene: TRBV7-2
CDR3 DNA: TGTGCCAGCAGCTTATGGCCAGGGGAGGTCACTGAAGCTTTCTTT; CDR3 protein: CASSLWPGEVTEAFF; clone size: once; D gene: NA; J gene: TRBJ1-1; V gene: TRBV7-2
CDR3 DNA: TGTGCCAGCAGTGAACAAACAGGGGCTGGTGAGCAGTTCTTC; CDR3 protein: CASSEQTGAGEQFF; clone size: few; D gene: TRBD1; J gene: TRBJ2-1; V gene: TRBV25-1
CDR3 DNA: TGTGCCAGCAGCGTTACGGGACTAGCGGACCACGAGCAGTACTTC; CDR3 protein: CASSVTGLADHEQYF; clone size: few; D gene: TRBD2; J gene: TRBJ2-7; V gene: TRBV9
CDR3 DNA: TGTGCCAGCAGCCAAGAAGTACCGACTAGCGGTAACACAGATACGCAGTATTTT; CDR3 protein: CASSQEVPTSGNTDTQYF; clone size: few; D gene: TRBD2; J gene: TRBJ2-3; V gene: TRBV4-2
CDR3 DNA: TGTGCCTCCACCGGGGCTGAAGAGACCCAGTACTTC; CDR3 protein: CASTGAEETQYF; clone size: few; D gene: NA; J gene: TRBJ2-5; V gene: TRBV19
CDR3 DNA: TGTGCCAGCAGACTAGCCGCTGGCTACGAGCAGTACTTC; CDR3 protein: CASRLAAGYEQYF; clone size: few; D gene: NA; J gene: TRBJ2-7; V gene: TRBV28
CDR3 DNA: TGTGCCAGCAGTGAAGCGCTCGGGATCGGGGGTGAGCAGTACTTC; CDR3 protein: CASSEALGIGGEQYF; clone size: few; D gene: NA; J gene: TRBJ2-7; V gene: TRBV2
CDR3 DNA: TGTGCCTGGAGCCGGGGCAGGGTCACAGATACGCAGTATTTT; CDR3 protein: CAWSRGRVTDTQYF; clone size: few; D gene: NA; J gene: TRBJ2-3; V gene: TRBV30
CDR3 DNA: TGCAGTGCTCATTCCAATCGGGGCTACACCTTC; CDR3 protein: CSAHSNRGYTF; clone size: NA; D gene: NA; J gene: TRBJ1-2; V gene: TRBV20-1
CDR3 DNA: TGCAGCGTGGCCCCCATGACCACCGGGGAGCTGTTTTTT; CDR3 protein: CSVAPMTTGELFF; clone size: NA; D gene: NA; J gene: TRBJ2-2; V gene: TRBV29-1
CDR3 DNA: TGTGCCATCAGGGGACAGGGAGGGGAGCCCCAGCATTTT; CDR3 protein: CAIRGQGGEPQHF; clone size: NA; D gene: TRBD1; J gene: TRBJ1-5; V gene: TRBV10-3
CDR3 DNA: TGTGCCAGCAGCTTAGAACTGGCGGGACTCTACGAGCAGTACTTC; CDR3 protein: CASSLELAGLYEQYF; clone size: NA; D gene: NA; J gene: TRBJ2-7; V gene: TRBV7-8
CDR3 DNA: TGTGCCAGCAGCTCGGACGGTCCCACCTATGGCTACACCTTC; CDR3 protein: CASSSDGPTYGYTF; clone size: once; D gene: NA; J gene: TRBJ1-2; V gene: TRBV7-9
CDR3 DNA: TGTGCCTGGAGTAGGTTGTTCTTTCCGAGCTCCTACAATGAGCAGTTCTTC; CDR3 protein: CAWSRLFFPSSYNEQFF; clone size: few; D gene: NA; J gene: TRBJ2-1; V gene: TRBV30